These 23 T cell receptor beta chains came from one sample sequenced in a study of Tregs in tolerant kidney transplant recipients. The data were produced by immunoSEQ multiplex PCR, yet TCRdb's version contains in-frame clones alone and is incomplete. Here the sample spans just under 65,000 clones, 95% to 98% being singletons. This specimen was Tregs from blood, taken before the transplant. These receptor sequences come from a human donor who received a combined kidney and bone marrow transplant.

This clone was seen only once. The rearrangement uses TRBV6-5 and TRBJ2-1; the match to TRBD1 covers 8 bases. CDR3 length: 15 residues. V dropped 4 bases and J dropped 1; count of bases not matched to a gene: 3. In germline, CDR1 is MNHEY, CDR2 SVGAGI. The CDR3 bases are TGTGCCAGCAGTTTGGACAGGGCTTCCTACAATGAGCAGTTCTTC. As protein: CASSLDRASYNEQFF.

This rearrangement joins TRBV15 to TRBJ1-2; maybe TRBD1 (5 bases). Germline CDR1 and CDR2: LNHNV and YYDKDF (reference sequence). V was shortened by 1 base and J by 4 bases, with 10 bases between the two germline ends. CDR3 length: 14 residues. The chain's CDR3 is CATSRAVQGYGYTF. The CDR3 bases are TGTGCCACCAGCAGAGCGGTCCAGGGCTATGGCTACACCTTC. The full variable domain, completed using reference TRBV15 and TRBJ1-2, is DAMVIQNPRYQVTQFGKPVTLSCSQTLNHNVMYWYQQKSSQAPKLLFHYYDKDFNNEADTPDNFQSRRPNTSFCFLDIRSPGLGDTAMYLCATSRAVQGYGYTFGSGTRLTVV.

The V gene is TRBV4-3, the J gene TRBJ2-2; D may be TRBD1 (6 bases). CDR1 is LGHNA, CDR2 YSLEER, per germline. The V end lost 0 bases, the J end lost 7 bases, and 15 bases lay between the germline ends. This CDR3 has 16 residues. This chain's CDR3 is CASSQEEGVALGELFF. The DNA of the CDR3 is TGCGCCAGCAGCCAAGAAGAGGGGGTAGCCCTCGGGGAGCTGTTTTTT.

The CDR3 spells CASRTRDRANQPQHF. CDR3 DNA: TGTGCCAGTAGGACCCGGGACAGAGCCAATCAGCCCCAGCATTTT. J is TRBJ1-5 and V is TRBV19; 7 bases are a match to TRBD1. Unmatched junction bases numbered 8, after V lost 6 bases and J lost 3 bases. The CDR3 is made up of 15 amino acids. CDR1 and CDR2 (germline): LNHDA, SQIVND (reference sequence). The complete variable domain, with remaining parts taken from reference TRBV19 and TRBJ1-5, reads DGGITQSPKYLFRKEGQNVTLSCEQNLNHDAMYWYRQDPGQGLRLIYYSQIVNDFQKGDIAEGYSVSREKKESFPLTVTSAQKNPTAFYLCASRTRDRANQPQHFGDGTRLSIL.

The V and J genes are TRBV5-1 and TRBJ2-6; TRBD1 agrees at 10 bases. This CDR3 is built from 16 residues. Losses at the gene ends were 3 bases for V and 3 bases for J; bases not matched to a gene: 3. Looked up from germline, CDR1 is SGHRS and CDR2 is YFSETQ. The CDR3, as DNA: TGCGCCAGCAGCTGGACAGGGGGGGGTGGGGCCAACGTCCTGACTTTC. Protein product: CASSWTGGGGANVLTF.

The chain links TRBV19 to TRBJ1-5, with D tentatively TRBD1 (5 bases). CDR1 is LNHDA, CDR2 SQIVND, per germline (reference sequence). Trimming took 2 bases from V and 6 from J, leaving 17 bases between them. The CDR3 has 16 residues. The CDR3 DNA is TGTGCCAGTAGTATAAGGGCAGGGTGGAGGGGTCAGCCCCAGCATTTT. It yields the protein CASSIRAGWRGQPQHF.

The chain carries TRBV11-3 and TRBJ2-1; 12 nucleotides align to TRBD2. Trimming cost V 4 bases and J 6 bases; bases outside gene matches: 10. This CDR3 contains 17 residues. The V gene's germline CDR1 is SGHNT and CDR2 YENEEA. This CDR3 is CASSSKLAGGLGNEQFF. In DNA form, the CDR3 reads TGTGCCAGCAGCTCAAAACTAGCGGGAGGTTTAGGCAATGAGCAGTTCTTC.

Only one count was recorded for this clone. The DNA for the CDR3 is TGTGCCAGCAGCTTACGACCCAGACAGGGACCATACTCGGATGGCTACACCTTC. Protein product: CASSLRPRQGPYSDGYTF. V and J are TRBV7-3 and TRBJ1-2, with TRBD1 identical over 7 bases. Germline lookup yields CDR1 SGHTA and CDR2 FQGTGA. V was pared by 2 bases and J by 6 bases, with 18 bases of the junction left unmatched. This CDR3 region has 18 residues.

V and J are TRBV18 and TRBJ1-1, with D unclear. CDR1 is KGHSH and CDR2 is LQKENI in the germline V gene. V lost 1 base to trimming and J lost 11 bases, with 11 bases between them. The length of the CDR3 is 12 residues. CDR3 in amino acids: CASSPRVGAAFF. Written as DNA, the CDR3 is TGTGCCAGCTCACCACGCGTGGGAGCGGCTTTCTTT. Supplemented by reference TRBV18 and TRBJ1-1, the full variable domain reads NAGVMQNPRHLVRRRGQEARLRCSPMKGHSHVYWYRQLPEEGLKFMVYLQKENIIDESGMPKERFSAEFPKEGPSILRIQQVVRGDSAAYFCASSPRVGAAFFGQGTRLTVV.

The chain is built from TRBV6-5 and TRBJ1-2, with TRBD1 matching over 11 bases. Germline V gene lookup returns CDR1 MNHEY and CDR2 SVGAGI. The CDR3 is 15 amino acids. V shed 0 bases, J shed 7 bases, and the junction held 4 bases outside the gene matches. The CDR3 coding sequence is TGTGCCAGCAGTTACTCGCGGACAGGGGGCCGTGGCTACACCTTC. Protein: CASSYSRTGGRGYTF.

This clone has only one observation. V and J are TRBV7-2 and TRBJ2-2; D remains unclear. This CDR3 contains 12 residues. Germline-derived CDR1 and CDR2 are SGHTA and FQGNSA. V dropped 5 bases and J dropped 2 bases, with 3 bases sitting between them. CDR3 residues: CASSLNTGELFF. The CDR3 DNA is TGTGCCAGCAGCCTCAACACCGGGGAGCTGTTTTTT.

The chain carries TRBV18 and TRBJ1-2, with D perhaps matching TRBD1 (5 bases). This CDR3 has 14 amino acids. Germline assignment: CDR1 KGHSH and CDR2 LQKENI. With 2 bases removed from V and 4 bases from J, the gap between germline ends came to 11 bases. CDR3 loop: CASSPAGASYGYTF. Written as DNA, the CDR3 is TGTGCCAGCTCACCAGCTGGGGCTAGCTATGGCTACACCTTC.

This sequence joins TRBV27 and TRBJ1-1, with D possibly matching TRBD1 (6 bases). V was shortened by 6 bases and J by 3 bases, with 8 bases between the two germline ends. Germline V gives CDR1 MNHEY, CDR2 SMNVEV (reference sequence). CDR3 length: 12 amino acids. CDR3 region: CASRDSHTEAFF. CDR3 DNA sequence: TGTGCCAGCAGGGACAGTCACACTGAAGCTTTCTTT.

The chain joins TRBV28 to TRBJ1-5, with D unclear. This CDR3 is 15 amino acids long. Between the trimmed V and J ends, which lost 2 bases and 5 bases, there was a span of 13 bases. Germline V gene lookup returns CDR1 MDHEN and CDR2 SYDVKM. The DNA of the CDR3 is TGTGCCAGCAGTTTAAACGGGAACCCCTATCAGCCCCAGCATTTT. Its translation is CASSLNGNPYQPQHF.

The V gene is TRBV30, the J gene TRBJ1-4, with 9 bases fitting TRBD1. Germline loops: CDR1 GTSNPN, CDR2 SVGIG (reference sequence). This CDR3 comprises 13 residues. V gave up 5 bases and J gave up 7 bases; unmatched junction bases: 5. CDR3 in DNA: TGTGCCTGGGGGGGACAGGGAACTGAAAAACTGTTTTTT. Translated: CAWGGQGTEKLFF. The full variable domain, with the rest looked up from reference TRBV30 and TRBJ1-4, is SQTIHQWPATLVQPVGSPLSLECTVEGTSNPNLYWYRQAAGRGLQLLFYSVGIGQISSEVPQNLSASRPQDRQFILSSKKLLLSDSGFYLCAWGGQGTEKLFFGSGTQLSVL.

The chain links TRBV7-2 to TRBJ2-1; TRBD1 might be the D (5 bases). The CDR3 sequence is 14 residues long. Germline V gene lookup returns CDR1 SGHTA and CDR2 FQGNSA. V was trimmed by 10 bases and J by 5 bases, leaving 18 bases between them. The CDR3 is CATLRDRMNNEQFF. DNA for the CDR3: TGTGCCACCCTACGCGACAGAATGAACAATGAGCAGTTCTTC. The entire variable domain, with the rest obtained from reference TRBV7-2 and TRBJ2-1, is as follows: GAGVSQSPSNKVTEKGKDVELRCDPISGHTALYWYRQSLGQGLEFLIYFQGNSAPDKSGLPSDRFSAERTGGSVSTLTIQRTQQEDSAVYLCATLRDRMNNEQFFGPGTRLTVL.

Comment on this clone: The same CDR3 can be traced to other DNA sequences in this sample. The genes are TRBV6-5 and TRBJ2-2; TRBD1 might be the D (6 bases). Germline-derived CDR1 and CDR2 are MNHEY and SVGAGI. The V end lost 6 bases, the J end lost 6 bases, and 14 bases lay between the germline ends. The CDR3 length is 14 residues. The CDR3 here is CASRPQGSAGELFF. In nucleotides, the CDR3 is TGTGCCAGCAGACCACAGGGTTCCGCCGGGGAGCTGTTTTTT.

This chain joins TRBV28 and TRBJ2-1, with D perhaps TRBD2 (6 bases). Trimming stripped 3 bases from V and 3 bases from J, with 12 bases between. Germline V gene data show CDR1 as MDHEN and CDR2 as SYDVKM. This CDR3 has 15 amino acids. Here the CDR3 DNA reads TGTGCCAGCAGTTTTAATCGCGGGGTCTACAATGAGCAGTTCTTC. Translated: CASSFNRGVYNEQFF. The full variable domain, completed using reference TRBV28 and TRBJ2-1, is DVKVTQSSRYLVKRTGEKVFLECVQDMDHENMFWYRQDPGLGLRLIYFSYDVKMKEKGDIPEGYSVSREKKERFSLILESASTNQTSMYLCASSFNRGVYNEQFFGPGTRLTVL.

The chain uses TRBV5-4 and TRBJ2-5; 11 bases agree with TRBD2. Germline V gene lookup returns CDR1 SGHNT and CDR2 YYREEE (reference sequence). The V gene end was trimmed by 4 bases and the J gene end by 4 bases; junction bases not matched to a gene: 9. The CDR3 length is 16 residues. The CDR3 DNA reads TGTGCCAGCAGCGCTGCTAGCGGGGGGCCGCGAGAGACCCAGTACTTC. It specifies CASSAASGGPRETQYF.

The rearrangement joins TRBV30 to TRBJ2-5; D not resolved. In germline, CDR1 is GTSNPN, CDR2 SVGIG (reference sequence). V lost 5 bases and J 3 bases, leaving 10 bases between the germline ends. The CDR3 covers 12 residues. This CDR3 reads CAWARMEETQYF. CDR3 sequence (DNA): TGTGCCTGGGCGCGGATGGAAGAGACCCAGTACTTC.

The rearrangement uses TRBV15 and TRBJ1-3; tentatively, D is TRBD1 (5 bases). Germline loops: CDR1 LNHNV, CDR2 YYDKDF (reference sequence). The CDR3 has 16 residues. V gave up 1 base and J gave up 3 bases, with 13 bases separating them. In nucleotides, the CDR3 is TGTGCCACCAGCAGAGGAACGGGGGGATTTGGAAACACCATATATTTT. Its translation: CATSRGTGGFGNTIYF.

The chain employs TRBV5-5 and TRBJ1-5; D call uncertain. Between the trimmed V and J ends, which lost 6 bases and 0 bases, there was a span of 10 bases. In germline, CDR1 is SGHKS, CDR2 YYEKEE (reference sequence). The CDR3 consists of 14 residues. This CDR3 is CASTAHGSNQPQHF. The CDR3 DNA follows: TGTGCCAGCACCGCGCACGGTAGCAATCAGCCCCAGCATTTT. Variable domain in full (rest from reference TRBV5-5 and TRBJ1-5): DAGVTQSPTHLIKTRGQQVTLRCSPISGHKSVSWYQQVLGQGPQFIFQYYEKEERGRGNFPDRFSARQFPNYSSELNVNALLLGDSALYLCASTAHGSNQPQHFGDGTRLSIL.

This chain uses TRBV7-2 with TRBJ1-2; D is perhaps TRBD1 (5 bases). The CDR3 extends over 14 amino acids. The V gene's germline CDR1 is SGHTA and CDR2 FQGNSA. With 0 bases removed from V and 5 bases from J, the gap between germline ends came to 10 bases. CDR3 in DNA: TGTGCCAGCAGCTTAGCGTGGCAGGGTTATGGCTACACCTTC. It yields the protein CASSLAWQGYGYTF.